One and the same sample provided the 5 T cell receptor beta chains below, sequenced in a study of shared clonotypes between healthy human individuals. Sequencing used immunoSEQ multiplex PCR; TCRdb keeps in-frame clones, though not all of them. Seen here are roughly 700,000 clones, approximately 74% observed once, and the top ten hold around 1.6%. The sample consisted of memory CD4+ T cells sorted from blood. Indicated subset: CD45RA-negative fraction. Source of these receptors: a woman in her thirties in good health.

CDR3 DNA sequence: TGTGCCAGCAGTGCTGCACGAGTCCTTGAGACCCAGTACTTC. Protein sequence: CASSAARVLETQYF. The chain links TRBV28 to TRBJ2-5; D is unclear. CDR3 length: 14 residues. Deletions cut 5 bases from V and 5 bases from J, with 15 bases between. Germline values: CDR1 MDHEN, CDR2 SYDVKM.

In its sample, this clone was seen many times. The chain combines TRBV18 with TRBJ1-1; possibly TRBD1 for D (6 bases). Germline assignment: CDR1 KGHSH and CDR2 LQKENI. CDR3 length: 14 residues. V was cut by 3 bases and J by 6 bases, with 14 bases left in between. CDR3 in amino acids: CASSPAEGGAEAFF. In DNA, the CDR3 is TGTGCCAGCTCACCCGCCGAGGGGGGGGCTGAAGCTTTCTTT.

This sequence joins TRBV7-9 and TRBJ1-1; D is unresolved. The CDR3 is made up of 14 amino acids. V lost 5 bases and J lost 5, with 15 bases in between. Germline CDR1 and CDR2: SEHNR and FQNEAQ (reference sequence). The CDR3 loop reads CASSRSSGLTEAFF. In DNA, the CDR3 is TGTGCCAGCAGCCGCTCCAGTGGATTGACTGAAGCTTTCTTT. Complete variable domain (other parts from reference TRBV7-9 and TRBJ1-1): DTGVSQNPRHKITKRGQNVTFRCDPISEHNRLYWYRQTLGQGPEFLTYFQNEAQLEKSRLLSDRFSAERPKGSFSTLEIQRTEQGDSAMYLCASSRSSGLTEAFFGQGTRLTVV.

The chain employs TRBV2 and TRBJ2-7, with D possibly being TRBD1 (5 bases). The ends were cut back, 8 bases at V and 1 base at J, with 9 bases in the middle. The CDR3 runs 12 residues. CDR1 and CDR2 (germline): SNHLY, FYNNEI. The CDR3 spells CASLRGSYEQYF. The DNA for the CDR3 is TGTGCCAGCCTAAGGGGTTCCTACGAGCAGTACTTC. Together with reference TRBV2 and TRBJ2-7, the CDR3 gives the full variable domain: EPEVTQTPSHQVTQMGQEVILRCVPISNHLYFYWYRQILGQKVEFLVSFYNNEISEKSEIFDDQFSVERPDGSNFTLKIRSTKLEDSAMYFCASLRGSYEQYFGPGTRLTVT.

The chain links TRBV10-3 to TRBJ1-1, with D possibly being TRBD1 (5 bases). With 4 bases removed from V and 6 bases from J, the gap between germline ends came to 18 bases. CDR1 is ENHRY, CDR2 SYGVKD, per germline. This CDR3 has 15 residues. In DNA form, the CDR3 reads TGTGCCATCAGTGGGACCGGGGCCGAAGGCTCTGAAGCTTTCTTT. Translated: CAISGTGAEGSEAFF.